The clone carrying this T cell receptor beta chain was seen repeatedly, ten times or more. Amplification of TCR beta CDR3 regions used RNA as the template. The primer set for the first-round RT-PCR of the TCR CDR3 was HTBI. MiXCR, applied by TCRdb to the multiplex PCR reads, yields one record per CDR3 protein. The data contain roughly 170,000 distinct CDR3 sequences, roughly 10% of them singletons. These data come from a study of T cells in Graves' hyperthyroidism and ophthalmopathy. V shed 2 bases and J shed 9 bases, with 11 bases lying between them. The CDR3 spans 13 residues. Germline V gene sequence: CDR1 SGHTA, CDR2 FQGNSA.

Sample: blood. This TCR came from a young woman with Graves' hyperthyroidism that later progressed to Graves' ophthalmopathy. The chain couples TRBV7-2 to TRBJ1-5, with unresolved D. In nucleotides, the CDR3 is TGTGCCAGCAGCTTACGGGTCAGGTCGCCCCAGCATTTT. It is translated as CASSLRVRSPQHF.